This TCR beta chain is from a study of CD8+ T cells in alopecia areata. At the level of the study: The study gave treated patients oral tofacitinib at 5 to 10 mg twice daily.

Whole-study findings and limits: Treatment with tofacitinib significantly lowered scalp clonality and reduced expanded CD8+ clones among the top 100.

This sample's treatment: oral pan-JAK inhibitor, 5-10 mg twice daily. Alopecia areata patients provided lesional scalp punch biopsies and peripheral blood. The researchers isolated CD4+ and CD8+ T cells from PBMCs by sorting. Trimming removed 1 base at V and 6 bases at J, with 13 bases between. Germline CDR1 is MNHNS and CDR2 is SASEGT. The CDR3 is 15 residues long. This clone was found once. Its antigen is not identified. Extracted RNA was reverse transcribed, and the resulting cDNA served as sequencing template. The assay was immunoSEQ multiplex PCR, and TCRdb's table has in-frame clones only and misses some. Of about 160,000 clones listed, under 70% are singletons.

This chain joins TRBV6-1 and TRBJ2-4; no clear D. This receptor was taken from a human donor with alopecia areata. The source was CD4+ T cells sorted from blood, collected at week 4, from a patient treated with tofacitinib. Here the CDR3 reads CASSEVTLGLNIQYF. CDR3 in DNA: TGTGCCAGCAGTGAAGTTACGCTGGGTTTAAACATTCAGTACTTC.